This is a list of T cell receptor beta chains from one sample in a study of shared clonotypes between healthy human individuals. Sequencing used immunoSEQ multiplex PCR; TCRdb keeps in-frame clones, though not all of them. The data hold around 2.1 million clones, with approximately 96% observed a single time. The sample taken for sequencing was naive CD4+ T cells sorted from blood. Source of these receptors: a man aged 18 to 29 in good health. Both conserved end residues are part of each CDR3. D genes are given only for firm matches. Some rows mark clone size as missing; the rest say once, few, many or name a class of expanded clone.

d_gene	v_gene	abundance	j_gene	CDR3aa	CDR3nt
-	TRBV30	-	TRBJ1-5	CAWSLGYGNNQPQHF	TGTGCCTGGAGTTTGGGTTACGGCAATAATCAGCCCCAGCATTTT
-	TRBV6-1	-	TRBJ2-7	CASSLGTDLSYEQYF	TGTGCCAGCAGCTTAGGGACCGACCTCTCCTACGAGCAGTACTTC
-	TRBV2	few	TRBJ1-5	CASSVVQNQPQHF	TGTGCCAGCAGTGTGGTACAAAATCAGCCCCAGCATTTT
-	TRBV18	-	TRBJ2-4	CASSLQGHGKNIQYF	TGTGCCAGCTCTCTACAGGGTCATGGCAAAAACATTCAGTACTTC
TRBD1	TRBV2	-	TRBJ2-2	CASLRDRGDNGELFF	TGTGCCAGCCTTAGGGACAGAGGGGACAACGGGGAGCTGTTTTTT
-	TRBV18	-	TRBJ2-7	CASSLSSRVDEQYF	TGTGCCAGCTCACTGAGTAGCAGGGTGGACGAGCAGTACTTC
-	TRBV6-1	-	TRBJ1-2	CASSERSLGGNYGYTF	TGTGCCAGCAGTGAAAGGTCTCTAGGAGGGAACTATGGCTACACCTTC
-	TRBV10-2	-	TRBJ2-3	CASSPGGLSTDTQYF	TGCGCCAGCAGTCCCGGGGGGCTTAGCACAGATACGCAGTATTTT
-	TRBV18	-	TRBJ1-5	CASSPTEYQPQHF	TGTGCCAGCTCACCCACAGAATATCAGCCCCAGCATTTT
TRBD2	TRBV7-8	-	TRBJ2-2	CASSSGGGSNTGELFF	TGTGCCAGCAGCTCCGGCGGGGGGTCGAACACCGGGGAGCTGTTTTTT